Sequencing of this T cell receptor beta chain was carried out in a study of PD-1 blockade in classical Hodgkin lymphoma. Notes on the study in general: Nivolumab starters within 1 year of ASCT were excluded.

As concerns this clone: Its antigen remains unidentified.

Here immunoSEQ multiplex PCR was the method, and the copy in TCRdb shows in-frame clones only, minus some. The sample yields about 90,000 clones, roughly nine tenths seen once. Germline trimming cut 1 base from V and 11 bases from J; bases unmatched to any gene: 4. CDR3 length: 12 amino acids. CDR1 SEHNR and CDR2 FQNEAQ come from the germline V gene (reference sequence). Each patient's relapse followed autologous stem cell transplantation, and brentuximab vedotin exposure varied. The sequence was collected from a human donor with classical Hodgkin lymphoma. The input for sequencing was peripheral blood mononuclear cells (PBMCs), taken before the second cycle of nivolumab. The chain joins TRBV7-9 to TRBJ1-1; TRBD1 aligns across 7 bases. The DNA of the CDR3 is TGTGCCAGCAGCTTAGACAGGGGTAGGGCTTTCTTT. Translating gives CASSLDRGRAFF.